This T cell receptor (beta chain) was captured by sequencing in a study of blood T cell repertoires in COVID-19. The wider study: The study drew acute and convalescent COVID-19 samples from the United States, Italy and Spain. PBMCs, B-cell-depleted T cells, or T cells provided the cDNA or gDNA that made up the material.

CDR1 SNHLY and CDR2 FYNNEI come from the germline V gene. Deletions cut 8 bases from V and 10 bases from J, with 17 bases between. The CDR3 is 12 residues long. The repertoire was sequenced with immunoSEQ multiplex PCR; TCRdb's copy has only in-frame clones and lacks some. Of around 77,000 clones listed, roughly 80% are singletons. This clonotype was obtained from a human donor in a cohort sampled during active COVID-19. What was sequenced was peripheral blood. J is TRBJ1-1 and V is TRBV2; possible D gene TRBD1, 5 bases. The CDR3 loop reads CASQGRPRVAFF. The CDR3 nucleotides are TGTGCCAGCCAGGGCAGGCCCAGAGTAGCTTTCTTT. The whole variable domain, remainder taken from reference TRBV2 and TRBJ1-1, is EPEVTQTPSHQVTQMGQEVILRCVPISNHLYFYWYRQILGQKVEFLVSFYNNEISEKSEIFDDQFSVERPDGSNFTLKIRSTKLEDSAMYFCASQGRPRVAFFGQGTRLTVV.